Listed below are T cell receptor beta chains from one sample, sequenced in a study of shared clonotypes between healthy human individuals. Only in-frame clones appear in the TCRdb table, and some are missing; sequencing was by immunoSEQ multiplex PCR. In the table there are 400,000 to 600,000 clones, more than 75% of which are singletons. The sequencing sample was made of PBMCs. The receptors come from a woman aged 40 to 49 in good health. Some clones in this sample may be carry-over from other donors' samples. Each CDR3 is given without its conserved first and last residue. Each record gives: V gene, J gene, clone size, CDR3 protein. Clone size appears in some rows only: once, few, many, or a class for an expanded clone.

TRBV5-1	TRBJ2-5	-	ASSPETGQETQY
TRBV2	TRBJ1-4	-	ASSTGPEKLF
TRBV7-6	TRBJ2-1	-	ASSFKRGSSYNEQF
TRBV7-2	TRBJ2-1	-	ASNSGRGRQREQF
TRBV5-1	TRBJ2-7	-	ASSLEPGLYYEQY
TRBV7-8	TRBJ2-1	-	ASSLLTGRTYNEQF
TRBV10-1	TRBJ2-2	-	ARWASGLTANTGELF
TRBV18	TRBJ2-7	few	ASSPRRGSQLSYEQY
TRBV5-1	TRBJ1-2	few	ASSLGANNYGYT
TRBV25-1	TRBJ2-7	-	ASSDNRLAAGAQY
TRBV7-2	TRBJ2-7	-	ASSFNESPYEQY
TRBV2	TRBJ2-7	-	ASTGQGVPYEQY
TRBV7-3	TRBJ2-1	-	ASSLTSGNYNEQF
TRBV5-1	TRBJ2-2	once	ASRRDTGELF
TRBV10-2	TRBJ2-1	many	ASSDPSGPSYNEQF
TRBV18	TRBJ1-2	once	ASSPQDNYGYT
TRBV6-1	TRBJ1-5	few	ASSEAGRSSTYSNQPQH
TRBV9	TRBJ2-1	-	ASSARGTPNEQF
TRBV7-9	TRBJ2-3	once	ASSLEITTDTQY
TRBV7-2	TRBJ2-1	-	SLATSGSHNEQF
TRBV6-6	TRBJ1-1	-	ASSAPGQGNAEAF
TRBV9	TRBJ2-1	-	ASSVVSSPSSYNEQF
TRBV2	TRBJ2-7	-	ASSDTGVGSYEQY
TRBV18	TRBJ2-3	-	ASSPIGNTDTQY
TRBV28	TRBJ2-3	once	ASRPGFPGGQGVGTDTQY
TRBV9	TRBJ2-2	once	ASSVRGWGELF
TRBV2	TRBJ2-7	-	ASSELGLAGDYEQY
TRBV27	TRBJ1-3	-	ASSRDLNSGNTIY
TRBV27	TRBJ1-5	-	ASRDRSNQPQH
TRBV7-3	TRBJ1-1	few	ASSRDNINTEAF
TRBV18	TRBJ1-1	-	ASSVTGRGRTEAF
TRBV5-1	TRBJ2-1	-	ASSLGGGTGGRHEQF
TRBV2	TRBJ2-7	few	ASSGSYEQY
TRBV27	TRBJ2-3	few	ASTIIAGGRTDTQY
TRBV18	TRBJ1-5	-	ASSPTDLYSNQPQH
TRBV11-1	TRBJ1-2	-	ASSPRATGNYGYT
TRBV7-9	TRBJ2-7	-	ASSWGTGGYEQY
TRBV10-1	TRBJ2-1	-	ASSESGTRNEQF
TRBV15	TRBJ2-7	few	ATSRGAGEYEQY
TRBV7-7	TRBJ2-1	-	ASSLEAGNNEQF
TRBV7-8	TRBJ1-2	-	ASSLYRGRNSYGYT